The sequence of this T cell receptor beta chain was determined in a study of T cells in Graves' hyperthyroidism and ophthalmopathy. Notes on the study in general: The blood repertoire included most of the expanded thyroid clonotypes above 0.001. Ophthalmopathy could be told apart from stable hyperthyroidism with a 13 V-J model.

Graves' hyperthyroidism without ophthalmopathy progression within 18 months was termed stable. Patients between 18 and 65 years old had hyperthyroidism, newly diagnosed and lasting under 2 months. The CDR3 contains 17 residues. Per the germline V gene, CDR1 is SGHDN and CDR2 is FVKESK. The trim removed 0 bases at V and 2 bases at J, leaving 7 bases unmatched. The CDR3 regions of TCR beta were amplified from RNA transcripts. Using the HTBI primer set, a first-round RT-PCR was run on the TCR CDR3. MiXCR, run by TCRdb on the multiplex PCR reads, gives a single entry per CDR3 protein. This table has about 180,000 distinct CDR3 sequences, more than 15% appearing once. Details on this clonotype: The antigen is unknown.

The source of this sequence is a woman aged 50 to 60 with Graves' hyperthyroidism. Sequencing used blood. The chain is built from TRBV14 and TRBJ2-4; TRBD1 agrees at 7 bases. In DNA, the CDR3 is TGTGCCAGCAGCCAAGATACAGGGGCAGGGACCAAAAACATTCAGTACTTC. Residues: CASSQDTGAGTKNIQYF. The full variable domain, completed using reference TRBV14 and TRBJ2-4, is EAGVTQFPSHSVIEKGQTVTLRCDPISGHDNLYWYRRVMGKEIKFLLHFVKESKQDESGMPNNRFLAERTGGTYSTLKVQPAELEDSGVYFCASSQDTGAGTKNIQYFGAGTRLSVL.